The text below deals with one T cell receptor beta chain. CDR1 LGHNA and CDR2 YSLEER come from the germline V gene. CDR3 length: 14 residues. V lost 1 base to trimming and J lost 4 bases, with 10 bases between them. This sample is part of a study of blood T cell repertoires in COVID-19. Study as a whole: Samples came from the United States, Italy and Spain, spanning acute and convalescent COVID-19. PBMCs, B-cell-depleted T cells, or T cells were the source of the cDNA or gDNA that made up the material.

Original analysis: It was from reference gene primer amplification that nucleated cell counts were estimated. Sequenced by immunoSEQ multiplex PCR; TCRdb stores in-frame clones only, minus some. That table furnishes V, J and clone size, whereas the DNA furnished D and trimming. The table shows 140,000 or so clones, with around 86% occurring only once. This receptor was taken from a human donor in a cohort sampled during active COVID-19. The chain couples TRBV4-3 to TRBJ2-5, with a weak D call TRBD2 (5 bases). The sequencing input was peripheral blood. In DNA, the CDR3 is TGCGCCAGCAGCCAAGTGTATGGAGGAGAGACCCAGTACTTC. It yields the protein CASSQVYGGETQYF.